This T cell receptor (beta chain) was captured by sequencing in a study of shared clonotypes between healthy human individuals. The CDR3 sequence is 14 residues long. Looked up from germline, CDR1 is MNHEY and CDR2 is SMNVEV (reference sequence). V was pared by 3 bases and J by 9 bases, with 6 bases of the junction left unmatched. Assay: immunoSEQ multiplex PCR; the TCRdb copy retains only in-frame clones and omits some. The top ten clones hold 1.2% to 1.5% of a sample with over a million clones, 65% to 80% of them seen once. The chain uses TRBV27 and TRBJ1-5; 9 bases match TRBD1. This sequence originates from a man between 18 and 35 years old in good health. The sequenced sample consisted of memory CD4+ T cells sorted from blood. Regarding subset: CD45RA-negative fraction. This chain's CDR3 is CASSLLTGGGPQHF. CDR3 DNA sequence: TGTGCCAGCAGTTTGCTGACAGGGGGGGGGCCCCAGCATTTT.